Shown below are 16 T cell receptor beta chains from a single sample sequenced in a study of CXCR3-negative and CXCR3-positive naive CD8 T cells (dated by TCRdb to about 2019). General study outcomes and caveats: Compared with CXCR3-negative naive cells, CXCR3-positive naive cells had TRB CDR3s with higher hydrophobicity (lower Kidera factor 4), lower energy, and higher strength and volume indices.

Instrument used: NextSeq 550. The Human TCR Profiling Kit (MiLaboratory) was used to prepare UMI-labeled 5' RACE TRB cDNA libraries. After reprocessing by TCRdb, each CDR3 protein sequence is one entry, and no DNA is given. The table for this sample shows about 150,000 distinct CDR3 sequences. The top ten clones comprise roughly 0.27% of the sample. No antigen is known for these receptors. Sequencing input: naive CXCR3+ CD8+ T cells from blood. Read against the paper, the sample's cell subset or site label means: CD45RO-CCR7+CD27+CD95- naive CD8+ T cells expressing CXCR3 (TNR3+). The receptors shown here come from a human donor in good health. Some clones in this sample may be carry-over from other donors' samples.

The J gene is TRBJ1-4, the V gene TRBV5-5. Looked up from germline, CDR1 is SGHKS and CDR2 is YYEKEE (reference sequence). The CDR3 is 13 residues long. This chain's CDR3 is CASNDRIDEKLFF.

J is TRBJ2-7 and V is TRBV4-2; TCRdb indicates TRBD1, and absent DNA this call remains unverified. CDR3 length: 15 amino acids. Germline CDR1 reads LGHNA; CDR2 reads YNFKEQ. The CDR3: CASSPRAGVSLEQYF.

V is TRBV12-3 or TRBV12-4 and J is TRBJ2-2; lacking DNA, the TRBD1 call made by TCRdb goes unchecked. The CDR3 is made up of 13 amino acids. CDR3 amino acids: CASSFGQPPELFF.

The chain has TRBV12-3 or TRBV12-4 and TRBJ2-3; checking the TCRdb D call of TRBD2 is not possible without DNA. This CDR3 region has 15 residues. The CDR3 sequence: CASSTQREGTDTQYF.

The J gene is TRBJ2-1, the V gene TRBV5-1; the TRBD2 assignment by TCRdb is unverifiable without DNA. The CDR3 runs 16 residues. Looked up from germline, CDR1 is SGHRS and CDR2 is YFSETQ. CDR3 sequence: CASRAGTSGRAAEQFF.

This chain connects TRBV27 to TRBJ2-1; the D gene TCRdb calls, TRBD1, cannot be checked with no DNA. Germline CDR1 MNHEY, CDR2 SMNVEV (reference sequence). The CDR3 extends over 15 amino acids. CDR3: CASSWGRAPVDEQFF.

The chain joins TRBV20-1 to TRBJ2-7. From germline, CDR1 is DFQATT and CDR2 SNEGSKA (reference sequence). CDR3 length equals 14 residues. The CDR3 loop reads CSASWGLVGYEQYF.

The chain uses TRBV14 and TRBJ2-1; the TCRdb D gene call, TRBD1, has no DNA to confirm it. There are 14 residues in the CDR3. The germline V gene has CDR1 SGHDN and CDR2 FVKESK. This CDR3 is CASSRDSNYNEQFF.

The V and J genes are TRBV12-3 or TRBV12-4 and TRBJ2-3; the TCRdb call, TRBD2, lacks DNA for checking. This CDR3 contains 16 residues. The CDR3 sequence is CASRPIQGPGTDTQYF.

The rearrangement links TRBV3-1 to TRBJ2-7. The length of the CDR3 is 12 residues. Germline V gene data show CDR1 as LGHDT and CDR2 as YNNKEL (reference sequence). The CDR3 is CASSGRSYEQYF.

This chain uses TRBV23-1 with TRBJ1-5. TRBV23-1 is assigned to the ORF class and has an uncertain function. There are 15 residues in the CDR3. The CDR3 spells CASSGAQEEWQPQHF.

The CDR3 sequence: CASSVWGSTDTQYF. The chain joins TRBV9 to TRBJ2-3; the D call of TRBD1 rests on TCRdb alone, since no DNA is present to check it. The germline V gene encodes CDR1 SGDLS and CDR2 YYNGEE. The CDR3 length is 14 residues.

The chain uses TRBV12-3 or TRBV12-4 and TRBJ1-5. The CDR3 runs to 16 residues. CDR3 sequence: CASSFFGRKSNQPQHF.

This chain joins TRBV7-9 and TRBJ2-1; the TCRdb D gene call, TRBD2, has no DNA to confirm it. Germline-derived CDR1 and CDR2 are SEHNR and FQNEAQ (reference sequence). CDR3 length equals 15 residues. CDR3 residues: CASSSGGGTRDEQFF. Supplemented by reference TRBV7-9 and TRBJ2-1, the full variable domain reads DTGVSQNPRHKITKRGQNVTFRCDPISEHNRLYWYRQTLGQGPEFLTYFQNEAQLEKSRLLSDRFSAERPKGSFSTLEIQRTEQGDSAMYLCASSSGGGTRDEQFFGPGTRLTVL.

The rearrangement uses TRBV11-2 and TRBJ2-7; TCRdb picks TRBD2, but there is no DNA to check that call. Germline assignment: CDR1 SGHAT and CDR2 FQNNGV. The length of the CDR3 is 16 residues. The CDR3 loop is CASSLPRGRYTYEQYF.

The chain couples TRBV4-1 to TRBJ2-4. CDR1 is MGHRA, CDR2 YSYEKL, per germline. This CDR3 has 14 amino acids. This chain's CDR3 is CASSQVFLAGVQYF.